This T cell receptor (beta chain) was sequenced for a study of beta chain features in type 1 diabetes. Study-level points and caveats: Any HLA type influence on TCRB rearrangement was left unresolved here. Comparison showed that naive, central memory and Treg TCRB repertoires appeared more similar among patients than among healthy donors. In cDNA sequencing, cells with high TCR expression could be over-represented.

Every isolated RNA sample was fully reverse transcribed, so sequencing captured expressed TCRB transcripts. Naive, central memory and regulatory T cell samples averaged about 3.3 million immunoSEQ reads each. Some clones are missing from TCRdb's copy, which holds only in-frame ones; the method was immunoSEQ multiplex PCR. This repertoire shows about 320,000 clones, around 13% found once; its top ten account for approximately 6.7%. About this clone: Its antigen is undetermined.

Germline CDR1 reads GTSNPN; CDR2 reads SVGIG (reference sequence). The CDR3 contains 14 residues. The ends were cut back, 4 bases at V and 4 bases at J, with 16 bases in the middle. This TCR was sampled from a young man in good health. The source material was central memory CD4+ T cells from blood. This sequence joins TRBV30 and TRBJ1-1, with D possibly TRBD1 on 5 matching bases. The chain's CDR3 is CAWTADSGFTEAFF. The DNA for the CDR3 is TGTGCCTGGACCGCTGACAGCGGGTTCACTGAAGCTTTCTTT. Full variable domain (rest looked up from reference TRBV30 and TRBJ1-1): SQTIHQWPATLVQPVGSPLSLECTVEGTSNPNLYWYRQAAGRGLQLLFYSVGIGQISSEVPQNLSASRPQDRQFILSSKKLLLSDSGFYLCAWTADSGFTEAFFGQGTRLTVV.